A selection of T cell receptor beta chains follows, all from one sample in a study of cytomegalovirus exposure and HLA in healthy donors. Data came from immunoSEQ multiplex PCR; TCRdb stores just in-frame clones and leaves some out. The repertoire includes around 110,000 clones, roughly 70% of them detected once, and about 1.6% sits in the top ten. Sequenced sample: PBMCs. These receptors were obtained from a young woman in good health and CMV-seronegative. CDR3s include the opening cysteine and the closing phenylalanine or tryptophan. The order of the fields is J gene, clone size, V gene, D gene, CDR3 protein, CDR3 DNA. D genes are given only for firm matches. Clone size is shown for a subset of rows, as once, few, many or a class of expanded clone.

>TRBJ2-3|-|TRBV10-3|-
CAISARDIRSTDTQYF
TGTGCCATCAGTGCCCGGGACATCCGGAGCACAGATACGCAGTATTTT
>TRBJ1-1|-|TRBV15|-
CATSRTAGNTEAFF
TGTGCCACCAGCAGGACAGCGGGGAACACTGAAGCTTTCTTT
>TRBJ1-1|-|TRBV28|-
CASTAPGMNTEAFF
TGTGCCAGCACAGCCCCGGGGATGAACACTGAAGCTTTCTTT
>TRBJ2-3|-|TRBV29-1|TRBD2
CSVEGFGTSVSDTQYF
TGCAGCGTTGAAGGGTTCGGGACTAGCGTATCGGATACGCAGTATTTT
>TRBJ2-2|-|TRBV19|TRBD2
CASSRGGLDTGELFF
TGTGCCTCTTCACGGGGGGGCCTCGACACCGGGGAGCTGTTTTTT
>TRBJ2-1|few|TRBV5-1|TRBD1
CASSPGQGYEQFF
TGCGCCAGCAGCCCGGGACAGGGCTATGAGCAGTTCTTC
>TRBJ1-5|-|TRBV7-2|-
CASSPLGNQPQHF
TGTGCCAGCAGCCCCCTCGGCAATCAGCCCCAGCATTTT
>TRBJ2-1|-|TRBV11-2|-
CASSGPREQFF
TGTGCCAGCAGCGGGCCGCGTGAGCAGTTCTTC
>TRBJ1-1|few|TRBV5-6|-
CASTYTGTTNEAFF
TGTGCCAGCACATATACCGGGACAACAAACGAAGCTTTCTTT
>TRBJ2-7|-|TRBV29-1|TRBD1
CSVETDRVGEQYF
TGCAGCGTTGAAACGGACAGGGTTGGCGAGCAGTACTTC
>TRBJ1-1|-|TRBV30|-
CAWQQAEAFF
TGTGCCTGGCAACAGGCTGAAGCTTTCTTT
>TRBJ1-2|-|TRBV28|TRBD1
CASSSGQGGGYTF
TGTGCCAGCAGTTCGGGGCAGGGGGGTGGCTACACCTTC
>TRBJ1-4|-|TRBV27|-
CASSLTPPSSRKFNEKLFF
TGTGCCAGCAGTTTAACCCCCCCAAGTAGCCGCAAGTTTAATGAAAAACTGTTTTTT
>TRBJ2-7|-|TRBV4-1|-
CASSQDLIDYEQYF
TGCGCCAGCAGCCAAGATCTCATAGACTACGAGCAGTACTTC
>TRBJ1-6|-|TRBV6-5|-
CASRWQGREGSPLHF
TGTGCCAGCAGGTGGCAGGGTAGGGAAGGTTCACCCCTCCACTTT
>TRBJ1-1|-|TRBV7-9|TRBD1
CASSLGGTGGTEAFF
TGTGCCAGCAGCTTAGGGGGGACAGGGGGCACTGAAGCTTTCTTT
>TRBJ1-1|-|TRBV6-1|TRBD1
CASRGQGAGNTEAFF
TGTGCCAGCAGGGGACAGGGTGCCGGGAACACTGAAGCTTTCTTT
>TRBJ1-3|few|TRBV28|-
CASSLFRDANGNTIYF
TGTGCCAGCAGTTTATTCAGGGATGCGAATGGAAACACCATATATTTT
>TRBJ2-3|once|TRBV5-1|-
CASSFLASGPDTQYF
TGCGCCAGCAGCTTTCTAGCGAGTGGTCCAGATACGCAGTATTTT
>TRBJ2-2|-|TRBV9|-
CASSVGGRNKGELFF
TGTGCCAGCAGCGTAGGTGGGAGAAATAAGGGGGAGCTGTTTTTT
>TRBJ2-1|-|TRBV6-6|TRBD2
CASSSLAGGTNEQFF
TGTGCCAGCAGTTCTCTAGCGGGGGGAACCAATGAGCAGTTCTTC
>TRBJ1-3|-|TRBV11-2|-
CASIQTGGKGTIYF
TGTGCCAGCATCCAGACGGGGGGAAAGGGCACCATATATTTT
>TRBJ1-1|-|TRBV10-2|-
CASRRDPGDRTEAFF
TGCGCCAGCAGAAGAGACCCAGGGGATCGGACTGAAGCTTTCTTT
>TRBJ2-3|once|TRBV30|-
CAWSVLEDTQYF
TGTGCCTGGAGTGTACTTGAAGATACGCAGTATTTT
>TRBJ1-1|-|TRBV4-1|-
CASSQSSRIRAFF
TGCGCCAGCAGCCAATCGAGCAGGATCAGAGCTTTCTTT
>TRBJ1-5|-|TRBV6-1|-
CASSGLDSRNQPQHF
TGTGCCAGCAGTGGACTGGACAGCCGCAATCAGCCCCAGCATTTT
>TRBJ2-5|once|TRBV7-9|TRBD2
CASSPRGGETQYF
TGTGCCAGCAGCCCTCGGGGGGGAGAGACCCAGTACTTC
>TRBJ2-5|-|TRBV5-1|TRBD1
CASSLEGTGWGQETQYF
TGCGCCAGCAGCTTGGAAGGGACAGGGTGGGGGCAAGAGACCCAGTACTTC
>TRBJ2-1|-|TRBV28|TRBD1
CASSLGLGTGTKGFF
TGTGCCAGCAGCTTAGGGCTCGGGACAGGGACTAAGGGGTTCTTC
>TRBJ1-2|-|TRBV6-5|-
CASSSTGNYGYTF
TGTGCCAGCAGTTCTACGGGGAACTATGGCTACACCTTC
>TRBJ2-1|once|TRBV6-1|TRBD2
CASSEALLAGLSYNEQFF
TGTGCCAGCAGTGAAGCGCTTCTAGCGGGGCTCTCCTACAATGAGCAGTTCTTC
>TRBJ2-3|-|TRBV5-6|TRBD1
CASRGTGRTDTQYF
TGTGCCAGCAGGGGGACAGGGAGAACAGATACGCAGTATTTT
>TRBJ1-1|few|TRBV11-2|-
CASSFGQNLNTEAFF
TGTGCCAGCAGCTTCGGACAGAACTTGAACACTGAAGCTTTCTTT
>TRBJ2-3|-|TRBV2|-
CASSEGRGGADTQYF
TGTGCCAGCAGTGAGGGCAGGGGAGGGGCAGATACGCAGTATTTT
>TRBJ2-1|-|TRBV28|-
CASTASVANEQFF
TGTGCCAGCACCGCGTCGGTTGCGAATGAGCAGTTCTTC
>TRBJ2-7|-|TRBV28|TRBD1
CASIMGGEDRGREQYF
TGTGCCAGCATTATGGGGGGAGAGGACAGGGGGCGCGAGCAGTACTTC
>TRBJ2-2|few|TRBV5-1|-
CASSLLEYSGELFF
TGCGCCAGCAGCTTGTTAGAATACTCCGGGGAGCTGTTTTTT
>TRBJ1-4|once|TRBV5-1|TRBD1
CASTPQGDNEKLFF
TGCGCCAGCACCCCCCAGGGGGATAATGAAAAACTGTTTTTT
>TRBJ1-2|-|TRBV10-3|-
CAISVDSNYGYTF
TGTGCCATCAGTGTTGACAGCAACTATGGCTACACCTTC
>TRBJ2-1|-|TRBV6-1|-
CASERGDNYNEQFF
TGTGCCAGCGAAAGAGGGGACAACTACAATGAGCAGTTCTTC
>TRBJ1-3|-|TRBV6-1|-
CASSERGSGNTIYF
TGTGCCAGCAGTGAAAGGGGTTCTGGAAACACCATATATTTT
>TRBJ1-2|-|TRBV5-1|-
CASSPELANYGYTF
TGCGCCAGCAGCCCCGAGTTAGCTAACTATGGCTACACCTTC
>TRBJ2-2|-|TRBV7-7|-
CASSLLRDTGELFF
TGTGCTAGCAGCTTATTACGGGACACCGGGGAGCTGTTTTTT